The next 2 T cell receptor beta chains were all read from a single sample in a study of Ad26.COV2.S vaccination and SARS-CoV-2 variants. Some clones are missing from TCRdb's copy, which holds only in-frame ones; the method was immunoSEQ multiplex PCR. This sample has about 280,000 clones, with around 87% found just once. Treatment here: 15 to 20 received Ad26.COV2.S at low or high dose, single or two shots; roughly five received placebo; per-sample allocation not given. Samples analyzed were those drawn on day 63 after the first vaccine or placebo injection. The sequences come from peripheral blood, collected in a trial of Ad26.COV2.S vaccine versus placebo. The receptors come from a person between 18 and 65 years old who received the Ad26.COV2.S COVID-19 vaccine or a placebo.

The chain couples TRBV5-1 to TRBJ2-7; D unresolved. CDR3 length equals 12 residues. V was trimmed by 6 bases and J by 0 bases, leaving 7 bases between them. Germline V lookup: CDR1 SGHRS, CDR2 YFSETQ. CDR3: CASTRDSYEQYF. In DNA, the CDR3 is TGCGCCAGCACTCGCGACTCCTACGAGCAGTACTTC.

V and J are TRBV3-1 (or the pseudogene TRBV3-2) and TRBJ2-3; D possibly uses TRBD1 or TRBD2 (5 bases each). CDR1 and CDR2 from the germline V gene are LGHDT and YNNKEL (reference sequence). V was trimmed by 1 base and J by 7 bases, leaving 15 bases between them. This CDR3 comprises 15 residues. The CDR3 nucleotides are TGTGCCAGCAGCCAAGTCGGGGCAGGGCGAAATACGCAGTATTTT. Protein product: CASSQVGAGRNTQYF.